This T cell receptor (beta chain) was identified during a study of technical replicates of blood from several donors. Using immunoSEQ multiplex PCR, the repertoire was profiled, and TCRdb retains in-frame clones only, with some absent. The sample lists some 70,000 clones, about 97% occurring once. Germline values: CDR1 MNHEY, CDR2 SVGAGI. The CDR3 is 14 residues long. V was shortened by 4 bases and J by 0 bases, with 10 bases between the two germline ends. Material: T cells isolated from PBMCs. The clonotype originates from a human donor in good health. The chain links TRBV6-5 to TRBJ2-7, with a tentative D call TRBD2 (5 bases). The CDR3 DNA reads TGTGCCAGCAGTTCCCCGGACTTCTCCTACGAGCAGTACTTC. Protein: CASSSPDFSYEQYF.